Below are 22 T cell receptor beta chains sequenced from a single sample in a study of T cell responses to AZD1222 COVID-19 vaccine. Clones were read by immunoSEQ multiplex PCR, and TCRdb kept only the in-frame ones, dropping some. The sample gives 160,000 or so clones, about 90% of which show up once; around 5.9% is in the top ten. Sequencing was performed on peripheral blood, taken on day 0 of AZD1222 vaccination. These receptors were taken from an adult in good health.

This CDR3 reads CASRFGTTGNTIYF. DNA for the CDR3: TGTGCCAGTAGGTTCGGGACAACTGGAAACACCATATATTTT. The rearrangement links TRBV19 to TRBJ1-3, with D perhaps TRBD1 (6 bases). V lost 6 bases, J lost 2 bases, and 11 bases lay in between. The germline V gene encodes CDR1 LNHDA and CDR2 SQIVND (reference sequence). The CDR3 is made up of 14 amino acids.

The chain carries TRBV7-2 and TRBJ2-1, with D uncertain. Trimming took 3 bases from V and 5 from J, leaving 8 bases between them. The germline V gene has CDR1 SGHTA and CDR2 FQGNSA. The CDR3 sequence is 13 residues long. CDR3 sequence reads: CASSLNRNNEQFF. The CDR3 DNA sequence: TGTGCCAGCAGCTTGAACCGAAACAATGAGCAGTTCTTC.

The chain employs TRBV14 and TRBJ1-3, with unresolved D. V shed 4 bases and J shed 2 bases, with 6 bases lying between them. Germline CDR1 and CDR2: SGHDN and FVKESK. The CDR3 spans 13 residues. CDR3 bases: TGTGCCAGCAGCCCCGCAGCTGGAAACACCATATATTTT. Amino acids: CASSPAAGNTIYF.

This chain links TRBV19 with TRBJ2-7; TRBD2 matches 7 bases. Germline V CDR1 and CDR2: LNHDA, SQIVND (reference sequence). The CDR3 contains 16 residues. Trimming at V came to 5 bases and at J to 1 base, leaving 11 bases not matched to a gene. The CDR3 sequence is CASSLSGPAGSYEQYF. Here the CDR3 DNA reads TGTGCCAGTAGTCTCTCGGGGCCAGCGGGGTCCTACGAGCAGTACTTC.

This clone was picked up one time. The chain uses TRBV19 and TRBJ1-2, with TRBD1 as a possible D gene (5 bases). The CDR3 loop spans 14 amino acids. V was shortened by 6 bases and J by 0 bases, with 11 bases between the two germline ends. Germline values: CDR1 LNHDA, CDR2 SQIVND (reference sequence). The CDR3 region is CASRPGGTNYGYTF. The CDR3 DNA sequence: TGTGCCAGTAGACCGGGGGGTACTAACTATGGCTACACCTTC. Full variable domain (rest looked up from reference TRBV19 and TRBJ1-2): DGGITQSPKYLFRKEGQNVTLSCEQNLNHDAMYWYRQDPGQGLRLIYYSQIVNDFQKGDIAEGYSVSREKKESFPLTVTSAQKNPTAFYLCASRPGGTNYGYTFGSGTRLTVV.

V gene TRBV28 combines with J gene TRBJ2-7; D possibly corresponds to TRBD1 (6 bases). The germline V and J ends were trimmed by 3 bases and 1 base, with 13 bases remaining between them. In germline, CDR1 is MDHEN, CDR2 SYDVKM. The length of the CDR3 is 15 residues. CDR3 sequence reads: CASSLGAALSYEQYF. CDR3 sequence (DNA): TGTGCCAGCAGTTTGGGGGCAGCCCTATCCTACGAGCAGTACTTC.

This chain uses TRBV30 with TRBJ2-3; TRBD2 aligns across 7 bases. The CDR3 has 15 amino acids. Germline V gene data show CDR1 as GTSNPN and CDR2 as SVGIG (reference sequence). Losses at the gene ends were 0 bases for V and 3 bases for J; bases not matched to a gene: 6. The CDR3 reads CAWSVGRERTDTQYF. In DNA form, the CDR3 reads TGTGCCTGGAGTGTAGGGCGGGAGAGGACAGATACGCAGTATTTT.

The chain couples TRBV9 to TRBJ1-6; no clear D. Germline CDR1 reads SGDLS; CDR2 reads YYNGEE. The CDR3 has 14 amino acids. V was cut by 3 bases and J by 8 bases, with 12 bases left in between. The CDR3 DNA reads as TGTGCCAGCAGCGCGACTCCAACCGATTCACCCCTCCACTTT. Encoded protein: CASSATPTDSPLHF.

This sequence joins TRBV5-1 and TRBJ2-5, with TRBD2 matching over 10 bases. V trimming: 0 bases; J trimming: 2 bases; junction bases outside the gene matches: 4. The V gene's germline CDR1 is SGHRS and CDR2 YFSETQ. The CDR3 runs 16 residues. CDR3 sequence: CASSLAALAGQETQYF. The CDR3 region has the DNA TGCGCCAGCAGCTTGGCCGCACTAGCGGGGCAAGAGACCCAGTACTTC.

The gene calls are TRBV9 and TRBJ1-2; D perhaps matches TRBD1 (6 bases). Per germline, CDR1 SGDLS and CDR2 YYNGEE. V was shortened by 0 bases and J by 0 bases, with 9 bases between the two germline ends. CDR3 size: 15 residues. For the CDR3, the DNA is TGTGCCAGCAGCGTAGCTGGGACACCTAACTATGGCTACACCTTC. Translating it yields CASSVAGTPNYGYTF.

This clone was picked up a small number of times. The V gene is TRBV4-3, the J gene TRBJ2-3; tentatively, D is TRBD2 (6 bases). Germline CDR1 LGHNA, CDR2 YSLEER. Trimming took 0 bases from V and 4 from J, leaving 14 bases between them. The CDR3 is made up of 16 amino acids. The CDR3 is CASSQDAPGEADTQYF. The DNA of the CDR3 is TGCGCCAGCAGCCAAGATGCACCGGGAGAAGCAGATACGCAGTATTTT.

The chain has TRBV3-1 (or the pseudogene TRBV3-2) and TRBJ1-6, with D tentatively TRBD1 (5 bases). The ends were cut back, 1 base at V and 8 bases at J, with 9 bases in the middle. The CDR3 runs 14 residues. Per the germline V gene, CDR1 is LGHDT and CDR2 is YNNKEL (reference sequence). The CDR3 coding sequence is TGTGCCAGCAGCCAAGGCTTGGGGGATTCACCCCTCCACTTT. Its protein product is CASSQGLGDSPLHF.

The chain recombines TRBV6-5 with TRBJ1-1; 7 positions match TRBD1. V was clipped by 7 bases and J by 7 bases; unmatched bases: 3. There are 11 residues in the CDR3. Germline CDR1 reads MNHEY; CDR2 reads SVGAGI. The CDR3 reads CASKYRGEAFF. The CDR3 DNA is TGTGCCAGCAAGTACAGGGGTGAAGCTTTCTTT.

The V and J genes are TRBV28 and TRBJ2-7; 7 bases agree with TRBD1. CDR3 length equals 13 residues. Germline V gene lookup returns CDR1 MDHEN and CDR2 SYDVKM. The V segment lost 6 bases and the J segment 1 base; nucleotides outside the gene matches: 3. CDR3: CASSSGQSYEQYF. Written as DNA, the CDR3 is TGTGCCAGCAGCTCGGGACAGTCCTACGAGCAGTACTTC.

This clone occurred once. The chain links TRBV12-3 or TRBV12-4 to TRBJ2-3; D may be TRBD1 (6 bases). The CDR3 totals 13 residues. V dropped 6 bases and J dropped 3 bases, with 10 bases sitting between them. The CDR3 here is CASSRGPTDTQYF. The CDR3 DNA reads as TGTGCCAGCAGCAGGGGACCTACAGATACGCAGTATTTT.

The chain links TRBV18 to TRBJ2-1; 10 nucleotides line up with TRBD2. The CDR3 spans 17 residues. Trimming took 1 base from V and 2 from J; bases not matched to a gene: 5. From germline, CDR1 is KGHSH and CDR2 LQKENI. CDR3 amino acids: CASSPREAGGPYNEQFF. For the CDR3, the DNA is TGTGCCAGCTCACCACGCGAAGCGGGAGGGCCCTACAATGAGCAGTTCTTC.

The rearrangement uses TRBV6-2 or TRBV6-3 and TRBJ2-5, with no clear D. V gave up 2 bases and J gave up 0 bases, with 7 bases separating them. The CDR3 consists of 14 residues. Germline V gene lookup returns CDR1 MNHEY and CDR2 SVGEGT. CDR3: CASSYGQHQETQYF. The CDR3 DNA reads TGTGCCAGCAGTTACGGGCAACACCAAGAGACCCAGTACTTC.

The chain couples TRBV2 to TRBJ2-1; no reliable D call. This CDR3 has 12 amino acids. Trimming pared 3 bases from V and 10 bases from J, leaving 10 bases between. From germline, CDR1 is SNHLY and CDR2 FYNNEI. The CDR3 coding sequence is TGTGCCAGCAGTGAGGTTGGGTACGAGCAGTTCTTC. Translated: CASSEVGYEQFF.

This sequence joins TRBV30 and TRBJ2-1, with 7 positions matching TRBD2. The CDR3 length is 14 residues. Germline CDR1 and CDR2: GTSNPN and SVGIG (reference sequence). V shed 0 bases and J 8 bases; nucleotides not matched to a gene: 7. DNA for the CDR3: TGTGCCTGGAGTGTTGGGGGGGAGTTTGATGAGCAGTTCTTC. It is translated as CAWSVGGEFDEQFF.

This chain uses TRBV10-3 with TRBJ1-2; TRBD1 is a possible D gene (5 bases). The V end was cut by 8 bases, the J end by 4 bases, with 11 bases between. Germline lookup yields CDR1 ENHRY and CDR2 SYGVKD. This CDR3 comprises 12 residues. This CDR3 reads CAIEEGRYGYTF. The CDR3 DNA is TGTGCCATCGAAGAGGGGCGCTATGGCTACACCTTC.

This rearrangement joins TRBV19 to TRBJ1-1, with D hard to call. Trimming cost V 0 bases and J 7 bases, with 9 bases left between them. CDR1 and CDR2 from the germline V gene are LNHDA and SQIVND (reference sequence). CDR3 length equals 13 residues. The CDR3 sequence is CASSIDRLGEAFF. The CDR3 DNA sequence: TGTGCCAGTAGTATAGATCGACTCGGTGAAGCTTTCTTT. Full variable domain (outside the CDR3, taken from reference TRBV19 and TRBJ1-1): DGGITQSPKYLFRKEGQNVTLSCEQNLNHDAMYWYRQDPGQGLRLIYYSQIVNDFQKGDIAEGYSVSREKKESFPLTVTSAQKNPTAFYLCASSIDRLGEAFFGQGTRLTVV.

This clone came up once. The rearrangement joins TRBV27 to TRBJ1-1; D remains unclear. The ends were cut back, 8 bases at V and 4 bases at J, with 14 bases in the middle. Per the germline V gene, CDR1 is MNHEY and CDR2 is SMNVEV (reference sequence). The length of the CDR3 is 13 residues. In DNA, the CDR3 is TGTGCCAGCTCAAGACTGAGAGGCACTGAAGCTTTCTTT. Protein sequence: CASSRLRGTEAFF.